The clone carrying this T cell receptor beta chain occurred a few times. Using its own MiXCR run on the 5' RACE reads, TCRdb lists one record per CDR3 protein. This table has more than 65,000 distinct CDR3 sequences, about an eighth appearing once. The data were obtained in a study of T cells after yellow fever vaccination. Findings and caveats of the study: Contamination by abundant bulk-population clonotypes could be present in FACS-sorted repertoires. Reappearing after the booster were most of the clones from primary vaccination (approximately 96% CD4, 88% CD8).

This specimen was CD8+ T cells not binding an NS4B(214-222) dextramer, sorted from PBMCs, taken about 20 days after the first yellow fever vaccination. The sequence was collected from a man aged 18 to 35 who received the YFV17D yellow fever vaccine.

The CDR3 spells CASSLSTGRAEAFF. The CDR3 region has the DNA TGTGCCAGCAGCCTTTCCACAGGCCGGGCTGAAGCTTTCTTT. This sequence joins TRBV5-6 and TRBJ1-1; tentative D call: TRBD1 (5 bases). V dropped 4 bases and J dropped 6 bases, with 16 bases sitting between them. Germline CDR1 and CDR2: SGHDT and YYEEEE. This CDR3 has 14 residues.